A selection of T cell receptor beta chains follows, all from one sample in a study of T cell repertoires in cytomegalovirus infection. These receptors' antigens are unknown. Via MiXCR, TCRdb re-called the reads, giving one row per CDR3 protein. Of a few hundred thousand distinct CDR3 sequences listed, about 27% are singletons. The specimen comprised cultured PBMCs, sampled from culture after CMV antigen stimulation. The receptors were sampled from a human donor in good health (CMV status not recorded). Some clones in this sample may be carry-over from other donors' samples. Each CDR3 is given with its conserved first and last residue. D genes are given only for firm matches. Rows give clone size only sometimes, using once, few, many, or a class for an expanded clone.

TRBJ1-5,NA,NA,TRBV5-1,CASSLTSSQPQHF,TGCGCCAGCAGCTTGACGTCGAGCCAGCCCCAGCATTTT
TRBJ2-2,few,NA,TRBV7-8,CASSLTGKTAGELFF,TGTGCCAGCAGCTTAACAGGGAAGACCGCCGGGGAGCTGTTTTTT
TRBJ1-5,NA,NA,TRBV28,CASREELRQPQHF,TGTGCCAGCAGAGAAGAATTGCGTCAGCCCCAGCATTTT
TRBJ2-5,few,NA,TRBV28,CASSLLGARKSGKTQYF,TGTGCCAGCAGTTTATTGGGGGCGCGTAAATCCGGGAAGACCCAGTACTTC
TRBJ1-1,NA,TRBD1,TRBV7-9,CASSLARDRAPEAFF,TGTGCCAGCAGCTTAGCGCGGGACAGGGCCCCTGAAGCTTTCTTT
TRBJ2-2,NA,NA,TRBV7-2,CASRPTRGGRTGELFF,TGTGCCAGCAGACCTACGAGGGGGGGGCGCACCGGGGAGCTGTTTTTT
TRBJ2-3,NA,TRBD2,TRBV7-2,CASLYGGGAPDTQYF,TGTGCCAGCCTCTATGGCGGGGGGGCCCCAGATACGCAGTATTTT
TRBJ2-7,few,NA,TRBV6-6,CASSYSTGATYEQYF,TGTGCCAGCAGTTACTCGACAGGTGCGACCTACGAGCAGTACTTC
TRBJ1-4,NA,NA,TRBV6-1,CASTTDMRGEKLFF,TGTGCCAGCACCACGGACATGCGGGGTGAAAAACTGTTTTTT
TRBJ1-5,many,NA,TRBV11-2,CASSLVWGGNQPQHF,TGTGCCAGCAGCTTAGTCTGGGGGGGCAATCAGCCCCAGCATTTT
TRBJ1-4,many,NA,TRBV5-8,CASSLKGGEKLFF,TGTGCCAGCAGCTTAAAGGGAGGAGAAAAACTGTTTTTT
TRBJ1-5,NA,NA,TRBV20-1,CSASLQPYSNQPQHF,TGCAGTGCTAGCCTCCAGCCGTATAGCAATCAGCCCCAGCATTTT
TRBJ2-1,NA,NA,TRBV7-6,CASSLQWQNEQFF,TGTGCCAGCAGCTTACAATGGCAAAATGAGCAGTTCTTC
TRBJ2-7,NA,NA,TRBV7-8,CASSLALNGAYEQYF,TGTGCCAGCAGCTTAGCGTTGAACGGAGCCTACGAGCAGTACTTC
TRBJ2-7,once,TRBD2,TRBV14,CASSQSGRGGFYEQYF,TGTGCCAGCAGCCAATCCGGGCGGGGGGGCTTCTACGAGCAGTACTTC
TRBJ2-5,NA,NA,TRBV5-4,CASSFSAIETQYF,TGTGCCAGCAGTTTCTCAGCGATAGAGACCCAGTACTTC
TRBJ1-1,NA,NA,TRBV20-1,CSASVYLTTEAFF,TGCAGTGCTAGCGTCTATTTAACCACTGAAGCTTTCTTT
TRBJ1-3,NA,NA,TRBV12-3/TRBV12-4,CASSFTLSSGNTIYF,TGTGCCAGCAGTTTTACCCTGAGCTCTGGAAACACCATATATTTT
TRBJ2-1,NA,TRBD2,TRBV20-1,CSARGQTSGADEQFF,TGCAGTGCTAGAGGCCAGACTAGCGGGGCTGATGAGCAGTTCTTC
TRBJ1-5,NA,NA,TRBV6-2/TRBV6-3,CASNPPGNQPQHF,TGTGCCAGCAATCCCCCAGGCAATCAGCCCCAGCATTTT
TRBJ2-3,NA,NA,TRBV11-1,CASSLARLPMDTQYF,TGTGCCAGCAGCTTAGCCCGGCTTCCCATGGATACGCAGTATTTT
TRBJ1-5,once,NA,TRBV20-1,CSASGPGPNQPQHF,TGCAGTGCTTCGGGGCCTGGTCCTAATCAGCCCCAGCATTTT
TRBJ1-6,few,NA,TRBV27,CASSSDSLNSPLHF,TGTGCCAGCAGTTCAGACAGTCTAAATTCACCCCTCCACTTT